These 25 T cell receptor beta chains came from one sample sequenced in a study of T cells expressing NK-cell markers. TCRdb re-called the 5' RACE reads, yielding one record per CDR3 amino acid sequence without DNA. The listing contains under 200,000 distinct CDR3 sequences. What was sequenced was blood T cells: a sorted CD56 or NKG2C T cell subset, CD4+ or CD8+ T cells, or bulk PBMC T cells (not recorded which). These receptors were obtained from a woman aged 18 to 75 in good health.

The chain joins TRBV28 to TRBJ1-1. The CDR3 extends over 15 amino acids. The germline CDR1 and CDR2 sequences are MDHEN and SYDVKM. The chain's CDR3 is CASSSVARMNTEAFF.

The genes are TRBV5-1 and TRBJ1-4; TCRdb picks TRBD1, but there is no DNA to check that call. Germline CDR1 reads SGHRS; CDR2 reads YFSETQ. The CDR3 extends over 15 amino acids. CDR3 sequence reads: CASSLRDRGQEKLFF.

The chain has TRBV5-1 and TRBJ2-5; checking the TCRdb D call of TRBD2 is not possible without DNA. The CDR3 consists of 16 residues. The germline gives CDR1 SGHRS, CDR2 YFSETQ. The CDR3 reads CASSLAVSGRKETQYF.

CDR3: CAWTDGRVYEQYF. The chain uses TRBV30 and TRBJ2-7; TCRdb proposes TRBD2, but this gene call is untestable without DNA. Germline-derived CDR1 and CDR2 are GTSNPN and SVGIG (reference sequence). This CDR3 is 13 amino acids long.

This chain joins TRBV7-2 and TRBJ2-5; without DNA, the TCRdb call of TRBD1 cannot be checked. The germline CDR1 and CDR2 sequences are SGHTA and FQGNSA. The CDR3 has 14 residues. CDR3 residues: CASSLRGGAETQYF.

V gene TRBV2 combines with J gene TRBJ2-5; lacking DNA, the TRBD1 call made by TCRdb goes unchecked. Per the germline V gene, CDR1 is SNHLY and CDR2 is FYNNEI. This CDR3 spans 14 amino acids. CDR3 in amino acids: CASSHGTAEETQYF.

The chain combines TRBV5-1 with TRBJ2-5; with no DNA, the TCRdb D assignment of TRBD1 cannot be verified. Germline-derived CDR1 and CDR2 are SGHRS and YFSETQ. The CDR3 length is 16 residues. CDR3 in amino acids: CASSPGPRQYQETQYF.

V gene TRBV20-1 combines with J gene TRBJ1-1. Germline CDR1 reads DFQATT; CDR2 reads SNEGSKA (reference sequence). This CDR3 has 14 amino acids. CDR3 sequence reads: CSASPVGRNTEAFF.

The V and J genes are TRBV18 and TRBJ2-7; TCRdb gives TRBD2 as the D gene, but with no DNA this cannot be confirmed. This CDR3 has 14 amino acids. The germline V gene encodes CDR1 KGHSH and CDR2 LQKENI. The CDR3 loop reads CASSPTGRANEQYF. The full variable domain, rest sourced from reference TRBV18 and TRBJ2-7, is NAGVMQNPRHLVRRRGQEARLRCSPMKGHSHVYWYRQLPEEGLKFMVYLQKENIIDESGMPKERFSAEFPKEGPSILRIQQVVRGDSAAYFCASSPTGRANEQYFGPGTRLTVT.

The rearrangement joins TRBV20-1 to TRBJ2-1; TCRdb's D call, TRBD2, is unchecked because there is no DNA. The CDR3 sequence is 17 residues long. Germline V CDR1 and CDR2: DFQATT, SNEGSKA (reference sequence). CDR3 sequence reads: CSARTARLAGAYNEQFF.

The chain recombines TRBV19 with TRBJ2-2; there is no DNA to check the TCRdb D call of TRBD1. Per the germline V gene, CDR1 is LNHDA and CDR2 is SQIVND (reference sequence). The CDR3 extends over 14 amino acids. CDR3 protein: CASSAAQGTGELFF.

V is TRBV5-1 and J is TRBJ2-5; TCRdb's assignment of TRBD1 cannot be checked, as there is no DNA. Looked up from germline, CDR1 is SGHRS and CDR2 is YFSETQ. The CDR3 sequence is 14 residues long. Here the CDR3 reads CASSLAPGEETQYF.

The chain employs TRBV4-2 and TRBJ2-1; checking the TCRdb D call of TRBD1 is not possible without DNA. This CDR3 comprises 16 residues. CDR1 is LGHNA and CDR2 is YNFKEQ in the germline V gene. The CDR3 loop is CASSQETAGAYNEQFF.

V and J are TRBV4-1 and TRBJ2-2; TCRdb designates TRBD2, a call that cannot be tested without DNA. The germline gives CDR1 MGHRA, CDR2 YSYEKL. The CDR3 is 17 residues long. The CDR3 sequence: CASSQDSGRALTGELFF.

The chain links TRBV5-1 to TRBJ2-5; TCRdb returns TRBD1, unconfirmable since there is no DNA. This CDR3 has 15 amino acids. Germline V gene sequence: CDR1 SGHRS, CDR2 YFSETQ. The CDR3 sequence: CASSLRDPTQETQYF. Based on the CDR3 plus reference TRBV5-1 and TRBJ2-5, the full variable domain is KAGVTQTPRYLIKTRGQQVTLSCSPISGHRSVSWYQQTPGQGLQFLFEYFSETQRNKGNFPGRFSGRQFSNSRSEMNVSTLELGDSALYLCASSLRDPTQETQYFGPGTRLLVL.

The chain combines TRBV20-1 with TRBJ2-5; TCRdb returns TRBD1, unconfirmable since there is no DNA. This CDR3 is built from 14 residues. Germline V gives CDR1 DFQATT, CDR2 SNEGSKA (reference sequence). The CDR3 here is CSAREMGGKETQYF.

The genes are TRBV12-3 or TRBV12-4 and TRBJ2-5; TCRdb's assignment of TRBD2 cannot be checked, as there is no DNA. The length of the CDR3 is 14 residues. CDR3: CASSPGLYGETQYF.

The chain carries TRBV10-3 and TRBJ2-6. Germline assignment: CDR1 ENHRY and CDR2 SYGVKD. CDR3 length: 14 amino acids. The CDR3: CATLSSSGANVLTF.

The chain carries TRBV11-2 and TRBJ2-1; TCRdb's D gene call, TRBD2, goes unchecked for lack of DNA. The CDR3 totals 15 residues. Per germline, CDR1 SGHAT and CDR2 FQNNGV. CDR3 sequence: CASSPAGRPTVEQFF.

The CDR3 here is CASSHGGNYEQYF. The rearrangement links TRBV12-3 or TRBV12-4 to TRBJ2-7; lacking DNA, the TRBD1 call made by TCRdb goes unchecked. This CDR3 has 13 amino acids.

The chain carries TRBV4-2 and TRBJ2-7. The CDR3 has 15 amino acids. CDR1 and CDR2 from the germline V gene are LGHNA and YNFKEQ. This chain's CDR3 is CASSQEFYPAYEQYF.

The chain recombines TRBV5-1 with TRBJ2-1; with no DNA, the TCRdb D assignment of TRBD2 cannot be verified. Per germline, CDR1 SGHRS and CDR2 YFSETQ. The CDR3 has 15 amino acids. CDR3 residues: CASSFTSALYNEQFF.

This chain connects TRBV3-1 to TRBJ1-6; the D gene TCRdb calls, TRBD1, cannot be checked with no DNA. This CDR3 contains 16 residues. Germline V gene sequence: CDR1 LGHDT, CDR2 YNNKEL (reference sequence). The CDR3 sequence: CASSQPGTAYNSPLHF.

The gene calls are TRBV29-1 and TRBJ2-1; TCRdb's D call of TRBD2 is untestable without DNA. Per the germline V gene, CDR1 is SQVTM and CDR2 is ANQGSEA. There are 14 residues in the CDR3. Here the CDR3 reads CSLGLAGTPSEQFF.

The chain couples TRBV12-3 or TRBV12-4 to TRBJ2-3; the TCRdb D gene call, TRBD1, has no DNA to confirm it. The CDR3 consists of 13 residues. The CDR3 loop reads CASSLGSPDTQYF.